This paragraph covers one T cell receptor beta chain sequence. Its antigen is currently not known. No base quality values were provided; no much bigger clone lies one nucleotide off. The entry originates in a study of T cells after yellow fever vaccination (dated by TCRdb to about 2019). General notes on the study: The SMART-Seq v4 Ultra Low Input RNA kit was used to prepare libraries from fractions with low cell numbers. Blood was collected at multiple timepoints before and after primary and secondary immunization, and bulk PBMC replicates and cell subsets were isolated. Two healthy male donors, one aged 18 to 30 and one aged 30 to 40 years, made up the cohort. To track T-cell clones before and after primary and booster YFV17D yellow fever vaccination, bulk TCR alpha and beta repertoires were sequenced longitudinally.

The germline V gene (reference sequence) sets CDR1 to LGHDT and CDR2 to YNNKEL. Ends trimmed: V by 10 bases, J by 0 bases; bases unmatched to a gene: 15. The CDR3 sequence holds 18 residues, the cysteine and phenylalanine included. Left in the record is the CDR3 DNA by itself, 54 bases read in frame from the first base. The treatment or condition label of this sample denotes: live attenuated yellow fever vaccine strain. At each blood-draw timepoint, two biological replicates of bulk PBMCs were obtained. A standard Ficoll-Paque protocol was used to isolate PBMCs from peripheral blood. TriZol was used to extract RNA from bulk PBMCs, from CD4 and CD8 fractions, and from dextramer-positive and dextramer-negative fractions. What the work shows at the level of the full study, not this receptor alone: Compared with the primary T-cell response, the secondary T-cell response was weaker but faster, peaking on day 5 rather than day 15. Most clones expanded after primary vaccination (roughly 96% of CD4 and 70% to 90% of CD8) were re-detected after the booster, suggesting that broad memory maintenance occurred. Because abundant contaminating clonotypes from the bulk population could be contained in FACS-sorted repertoires, computational filtering was required. The study included only a couple of donors, which limits how far the findings can be generalized. A small share of clonotypes occurred in both CD4 and CD8 compartments, likely arising from convergent recombination.

TCR cDNA was synthesized by 5'RACE template switching, which introduced a universal primer site and unique molecular identifiers. Priming of cDNA synthesis was performed from both the TCR alpha and TCR beta constant segments. Libraries were amplified in two PCR steps, with sample barcodes and sequencing adapters added in the second step. Sequencing of libraries was performed on Illumina HiSeq 2500 (2x100 bp) or NovaSeq (2x150 bp). As for how the authors treated the data: MIGEC was used to demultiplex reads and collapse the reads into UMI consensus sequences, and MiXCR was used for V(D)J alignment. Vaccine-responding clonotypes were identified with edgeR using replicate PBMC samples, with FDR below 0.01 and a log2 fold change above 5 up to day 15 being required. Bulk clonotypes were assigned CD4 or CD8 identity according to which sequenced CD4 or CD8 repertoire held them at higher abundance. The public reads were quality trimmed at Q25 with fastp and then assembled into clones with MiXCR by TCRdb, keeping productive beta chains. Duplicate CDR3 protein sequences are folded into a single record with the most common DNA and genes. Clone size and V and J calls follow TCRdb, not the original study. This sample gives more than 250,000 distinct CDR3 sequences in total; about 6.6% of them show up just once. The ten top clones hold 15% to 20% of the sample.

The sample consisted of PBMCs, taken 45 days after the first yellow fever vaccination. The sequence joins TRBV3-1 to TRBJ2-1; 10 nucleotides in the junction match TRBD2. This TCR was recovered from a man aged 18 to 29 who received the YFV17D yellow fever vaccine. The CDR3 is CAICLSSGGPSSYNEQFF. The base sequence is TGTGCCATCTGTTTGAGTAGCGGGGGGCCGAGCTCCTACAATGAGCAGTTCTTC.